Listed here is a single TCR beta chain. Its target is not known. This entry comes from a study of OX40 agonist ivuxolimab in advanced cancers. Study context: The eligibility criteria allowed prior anti-PD-1, anti-PD-L1 or anti-CTLA-4 therapy, and around 40% had some.

Germline V CDR1 and CDR2: ENHRY, SYGVKD. The CDR3 is 16 residues long. The junction had 4 bases not matched to a gene; V was cut back by 0 bases and J by 6 bases. Study observations and caveats: CD4+ and CD8+ blood T cells expanded clonally by week 6 at 0.1 to 3.0 mg/kg. Partial responders at 0.1-3.0 mg/kg had among the lowest clonal expansion. On average, CD8+ T cells showed a greater number of expanded clones than CD4+.

The assay was immunoSEQ multiplex PCR, and TCRdb's table has in-frame clones only and misses some. The table lists more than 45,000 clones, around 83% of them singletons. This chain uses TRBV10-3 with TRBJ2-4, with 11 bases that match TRBD1. This clonotype was sampled from an adult with an advanced solid tumor such as melanoma, head and neck, liver or kidney cancer. The sequences come from CD4+ or CD8+ T cells sorted from blood, collected in a trial of the OX40 agonist ivuxolimab. CDR3 sequence reads: CAISESRGTGGNIQYF. CDR3 bases: TGTGCCATCAGTGAGTCTAGGGGGACAGGGGGAAACATTCAGTACTTC.